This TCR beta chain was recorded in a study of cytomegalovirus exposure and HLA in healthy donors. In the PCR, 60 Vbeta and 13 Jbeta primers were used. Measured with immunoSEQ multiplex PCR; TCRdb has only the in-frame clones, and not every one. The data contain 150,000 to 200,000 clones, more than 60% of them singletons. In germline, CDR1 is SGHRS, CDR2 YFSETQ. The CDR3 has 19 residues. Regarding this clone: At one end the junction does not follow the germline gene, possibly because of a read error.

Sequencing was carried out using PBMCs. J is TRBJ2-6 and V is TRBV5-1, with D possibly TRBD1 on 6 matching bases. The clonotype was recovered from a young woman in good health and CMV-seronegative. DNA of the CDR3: TGCGCCAGCGGAACCGGACAGCCTACTACCTACTCTGGGGCCAACGGCCTGACTTTC. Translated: CASGTGQPTTYSGANGLTF.